This T cell receptor (beta chain) was captured in a study of cytomegalovirus exposure and HLA in healthy donors. Overall study context: Membership in the Caucasian-associated ancestry cluster was found for around 81% of around 380 genotyped donors.

The PCR ran on 60 Vbeta and 13 Jbeta primers. Profiling relied on immunoSEQ multiplex PCR, and the TCRdb table lists in-frame clones only, not all of them. The repertoire includes 110,000 or so clones, roughly 82% of them detected once, and 11% sits in the top ten. About this clone itself: The antigen is unknown.

The study, taken as a whole, reports: CMV serostatus was the sole immune exposure data available. The classifier reportedly diagnosed cytomegalovirus status with high specificity and sensitivity. From TCR beta sequences, most subjects' HLA-A and HLA-B alleles were reportedly predicted accurately.

V lost 6 bases, J lost 8 bases, and 8 bases stayed unmatched. The length of the CDR3 is 14 residues. The V gene's germline CDR1 is MDHEN and CDR2 SYDVKM. What was sequenced was PBMCs. The rearrangement uses TRBV28 and TRBJ2-3; 10 nucleotides align to TRBD2. This TCR derives from a man aged 40-49 years in good health and CMV-seropositive. CDR3 sequence: CASRRSGGAGTQYF. The CDR3 DNA sequence: TGTGCCAGCAGAAGGAGCGGGGGGGCGGGTACGCAGTATTTT.